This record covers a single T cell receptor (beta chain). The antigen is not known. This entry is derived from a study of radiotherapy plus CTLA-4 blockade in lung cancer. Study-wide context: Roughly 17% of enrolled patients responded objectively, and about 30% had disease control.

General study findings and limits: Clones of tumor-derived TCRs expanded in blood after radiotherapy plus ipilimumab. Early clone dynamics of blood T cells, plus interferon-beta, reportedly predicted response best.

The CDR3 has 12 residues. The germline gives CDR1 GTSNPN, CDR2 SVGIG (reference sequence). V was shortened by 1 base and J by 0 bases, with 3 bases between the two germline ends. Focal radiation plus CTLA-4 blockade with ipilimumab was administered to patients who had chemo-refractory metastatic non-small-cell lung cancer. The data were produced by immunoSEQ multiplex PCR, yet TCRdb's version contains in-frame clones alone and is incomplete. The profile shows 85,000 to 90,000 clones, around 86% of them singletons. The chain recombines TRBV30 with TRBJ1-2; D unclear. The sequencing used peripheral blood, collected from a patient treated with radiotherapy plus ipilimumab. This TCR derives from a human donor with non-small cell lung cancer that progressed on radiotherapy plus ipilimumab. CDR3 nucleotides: TGTGCCTGGAGTGAGGCTAACTATGGCTACACCTTC. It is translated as CAWSEANYGYTF.